These 19 T cell receptor beta chains came from one sample sequenced in a study of blood T cell repertoires in COVID-19. Method: immunoSEQ multiplex PCR; TCRdb's copy keeps in-frame clones and lacks some. The data contain approximately 110,000 clones, over 80% of them seen just once; the ten biggest clones take up 0.7% to 1%. The sequenced material came from peripheral blood. Source of these receptors: a woman in her seventies with acute or convalescent COVID-19.

The chain links TRBV9 to TRBJ2-3; no clear D. V was clipped by 4 bases and J by 1 base, with 10 bases between them. The CDR3 totals 14 residues. Germline-derived CDR1 and CDR2 are SGDLS and YYNGEE. The CDR3 DNA follows: TGTGCCAGCAGCCCTGGGCAGGGCACAGATACGCAGTATTTT. It is translated as CASSPGQGTDTQYF.

This sequence joins TRBV12-3 or TRBV12-4 and TRBJ2-6; 11 bases are shared with TRBD1. This CDR3 is built from 11 residues. The V gene end was trimmed by 11 bases and the J gene end by 12 bases; junction bases not matched to a gene: 3. The CDR3 DNA is TGTGCCGGGGACAGGGGGGGCGTCCTGACTTTC. It codes for CAGDRGGVLTF.

The gene calls are TRBV6-5 and TRBJ2-5; 9 bases are a match to TRBD1. J was trimmed by 5 bases and V by 11 bases; bases with no gene match: 15. The CDR3 runs 15 residues. The V gene's germline CDR1 is MNHEY and CDR2 SVGAGI. The CDR3 sequence: CAVTGPQGARETQYF. As DNA, the CDR3 is TGTGCCGTAACGGGGCCACAGGGGGCCAGGGAGACCCAGTACTTC.

The rearrangement joins TRBV3-1 (or the pseudogene TRBV3-2) to TRBJ2-1; 7 bases are shared with TRBD2. Unmatched junction bases numbered 6, after V lost 5 bases and J lost 8 bases. Germline V CDR1 and CDR2: LGHDT, YNNKEL (reference sequence). The CDR3 loop spans 13 amino acids. CDR3: CASSSWGRDEQFF. As DNA, the CDR3 is TGTGCCAGCAGCTCCTGGGGGAGGGATGAGCAGTTCTTC.

This chain uses TRBV5-1 with TRBJ2-1; TRBD2 might be the D (6 bases). Germline V lookup: CDR1 SGHRS, CDR2 YFSETQ. This CDR3 has 15 residues. V was shortened by 3 bases and J by 4 bases, with 14 bases between the two germline ends. The CDR3 DNA is TGCGCCAGCAGCTCCGGCGGAGGGATATACAATGAGCAGTTCTTC. As protein: CASSSGGGIYNEQFF.

This chain connects TRBV3-1 (or the pseudogene TRBV3-2) to TRBJ2-5, with 8 bases that match TRBD2. The length of the CDR3 is 16 residues. Germline CDR1 LGHDT, CDR2 YNNKEL (reference sequence). V dropped 0 bases and J dropped 2; count of bases not matched to a gene: 5. Written as DNA, the CDR3 is TGTGCCAGCAGCCAAGATTTCAGCGGGGGTCAAGAGACCCAGTACTTC. The encoded protein is CASSQDFSGGQETQYF.

This chain connects TRBV3-1 (or the pseudogene TRBV3-2) to TRBJ2-2, with 10 bases that match TRBD2. Trimming took 4 bases from V and 7 from J; bases not matched to a gene: 3. The CDR3 runs 14 residues. Germline V gene sequence: CDR1 LGHDT, CDR2 YNNKEL (reference sequence). Here the CDR3 DNA reads TGTGCCAGCAGCCGGGGACTAGCGAGCGGGGAGCTGTTTTTT. Encoded protein: CASSRGLASGELFF.

A few counts support this clone. The J gene is TRBJ1-3, the V gene TRBV7-9; D is ambiguous. Germline values: CDR1 SEHNR, CDR2 FQNEAQ (reference sequence). The germline V and J ends were trimmed by 5 bases and 4 bases, with 12 bases remaining between them. The CDR3 spans 14 residues. CDR3 residues: CASSPEIQGNTIYF. CDR3 sequence (DNA): TGTGCCAGCAGCCCTGAAATACAGGGAAACACCATATATTTT.

The chain carries TRBV5-1 and TRBJ1-1; 7 bases are a match to TRBD1. This CDR3 has 14 amino acids. Germline assignment: CDR1 SGHRS and CDR2 YFSETQ. Germline trimming cut 4 bases from V and 1 base from J; bases unmatched to any gene: 4. The CDR3, as DNA: TGCGCCAGCAGCAACACAGGGGCGAACACTGAAGCTTTCTTT. Translation: CASSNTGANTEAFF.

V and J are TRBV5-1 and TRBJ2-7, with 12 nucleotides matching TRBD1. In germline, CDR1 is SGHRS, CDR2 YFSETQ. The CDR3 totals 17 residues. V was pared by 4 bases and J by 5 bases, with 13 bases of the junction left unmatched. The CDR3 region is CASSPAVGQGAFDEQYF. CDR3 in DNA: TGCGCCAGCAGCCCGGCGGTGGGACAGGGGGCCTTCGACGAGCAGTACTTC.

This clone came up a few times. V usage is TRBV9 and J usage is TRBJ1-4, with 8 positions matching TRBD1. The CDR3 length is 15 residues. V trimming: 3 bases; J trimming: 3 bases; junction bases outside the gene matches: 4. The V gene's germline CDR1 is SGDLS and CDR2 YYNGEE. CDR3 residues: CASSGETGANEKLFF. The DNA for the CDR3 is TGTGCCAGCAGCGGCGAGACAGGGGCTAATGAAAAACTGTTTTTT.

The chain carries TRBV9 and TRBJ2-1; D might be TRBD1 (6 bases). Trimming shortened V by 4 bases and J by 6 bases, and 17 bases separated the two germline ends. CDR3 length: 15 amino acids. Looked up from germline, CDR1 is SGDLS and CDR2 is YYNGEE. For the CDR3, the DNA is TGTGCCAGCAGCTCAGAGGCGGCGACAGGCAATGAGCAGTTCTTC. It specifies CASSSEAATGNEQFF.

The genes are TRBV7-6 and TRBJ1-5, with TRBD1 identical over 7 bases. Per the germline V gene, CDR1 is SGHVS and CDR2 is FNYEAQ. The CDR3 sequence is 15 residues long. J lost 3 bases, V lost 1 base, and 3 bases had no gene match. The CDR3 spells CASSLGGGFNQPQHF. CDR3 in DNA: TGTGCCAGCAGCTTAGGAGGGGGCTTCAATCAGCCCCAGCATTTT.

The V and J genes are TRBV5-1 and TRBJ2-2, with 9 bases lining up with TRBD2. CDR1 SGHRS and CDR2 YFSETQ come from the germline V gene. Trimming took 2 bases from V and 1 from J; bases not matched to a gene: 3. The length of the CDR3 is 16 residues. The CDR3 region is CASSLTSGLNTGELFF. The CDR3, as DNA: TGCGCCAGCAGCTTAACTAGCGGGCTGAACACCGGGGAGCTGTTTTTT.

The rearrangement links TRBV9 to TRBJ2-1, with TRBD2 identical over 10 bases. The V segment lost 4 bases and the J segment 4 bases; nucleotides outside the gene matches: 14. The germline V gene has CDR1 SGDLS and CDR2 YYNGEE. This CDR3 contains 18 residues. The CDR3 nucleotides read TGTGCCAGCAGCCCCCAAGGAGGACTAGCGGCATTTTACAATGAGCAGTTCTTC. This sequence encodes CASSPQGGLAAFYNEQFF. The full variable domain, completed using reference TRBV9 and TRBJ2-1, is DSGVTQTPKHLITATGQRVTLRCSPRSGDLSVYWYQQSLDQGLQFLIQYYNGEERAKGNILERFSAQQFPDLHSELNLSSLELGDSALYFCASSPQGGLAAFYNEQFFGPGTRLTVL.

This rearrangement joins TRBV19 to TRBJ1-1; 9 bases match TRBD1. Germline V gene lookup returns CDR1 LNHDA and CDR2 SQIVND (reference sequence). J was trimmed by 5 bases and V by 10 bases; bases with no gene match: 8. This CDR3 is 13 amino acids long. In DNA form, the CDR3 reads TGTGCCATCTTGGGACAGGGAAGGACTGAAGCTTTCTTT. Amino acids: CAILGQGRTEAFF.

This clone has only one observation. The V gene is TRBV27, the J gene TRBJ1-6; D is ambiguous. V lost 2 bases to trimming and J lost 11 bases, with 10 bases between them. The CDR3 spans 13 residues. Germline V gives CDR1 MNHEY, CDR2 SMNVEV (reference sequence). CDR3 bases: TGTGCCAGCAGTTTAGGAGGGAATACACCCCTCCACTTT. It codes for CASSLGGNTPLHF.

V is TRBV5-4 and J is TRBJ2-5; D possibly corresponds to TRBD1 (6 bases). This CDR3 is built from 14 residues. V shed 4 bases and J shed 4 bases, with 14 bases lying between them. Germline V gives CDR1 SGHNT, CDR2 YYREEE (reference sequence). The CDR3 here is CASSPATGLETQYF. CDR3 DNA sequence: TGTGCCAGCAGCCCAGCGACAGGATTAGAGACCCAGTACTTC.

J is TRBJ1-1 and V is TRBV11-2; TRBD1 matches at 9 bases. J was trimmed by 0 bases and V by 5 bases; bases with no gene match: 7. Germline assignment: CDR1 SGHAT and CDR2 FQNNGV. This CDR3 region has 16 residues. CDR3 bases: TGTGCCAGCAGCCGAGGGACAGGGTTAATGAACACTGAAGCTTTCTTT. Encoded protein: CASSRGTGLMNTEAFF.